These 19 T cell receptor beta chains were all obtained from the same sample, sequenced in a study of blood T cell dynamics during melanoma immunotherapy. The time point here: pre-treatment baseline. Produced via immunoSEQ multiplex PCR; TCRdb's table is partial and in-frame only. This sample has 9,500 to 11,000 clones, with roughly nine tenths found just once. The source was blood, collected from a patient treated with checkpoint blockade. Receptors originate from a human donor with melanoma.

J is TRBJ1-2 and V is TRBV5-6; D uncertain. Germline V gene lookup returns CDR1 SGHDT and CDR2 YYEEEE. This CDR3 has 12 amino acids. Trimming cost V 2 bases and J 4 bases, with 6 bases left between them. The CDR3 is CASSFGAYGYTF. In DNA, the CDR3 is TGTGCCAGCAGCTTCGGAGCCTATGGCTACACCTTC.

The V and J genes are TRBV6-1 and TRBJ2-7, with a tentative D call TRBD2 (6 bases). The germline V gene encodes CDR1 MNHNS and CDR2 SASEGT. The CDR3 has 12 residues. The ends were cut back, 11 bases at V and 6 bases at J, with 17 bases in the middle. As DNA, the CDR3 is TGTGCCTGCGGGGTTTATGGTTCCGAGCAGTACTTC. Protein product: CACGVYGSEQYF.

CDR3 nucleotides: TGTGCCAGCAGGGGACGGGAAGGGGGCAATCAGCCCCAGCATTTT. This encodes CASRGREGGNQPQHF. The chain has TRBV2 and TRBJ1-5; tentatively, D is TRBD1 (5 bases). The V end lost 6 bases, the J end lost 2 bases, and 14 bases lay between the germline ends. CDR3 length: 15 residues. The V gene's germline CDR1 is SNHLY and CDR2 FYNNEI.

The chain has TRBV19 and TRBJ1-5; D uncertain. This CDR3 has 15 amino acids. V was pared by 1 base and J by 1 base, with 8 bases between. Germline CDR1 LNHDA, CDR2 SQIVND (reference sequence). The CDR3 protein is CASSIVRQSNQPQHF. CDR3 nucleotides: TGTGCCAGTAGTATAGTAAGACAAAGCAATCAGCCCCAGCATTTT.

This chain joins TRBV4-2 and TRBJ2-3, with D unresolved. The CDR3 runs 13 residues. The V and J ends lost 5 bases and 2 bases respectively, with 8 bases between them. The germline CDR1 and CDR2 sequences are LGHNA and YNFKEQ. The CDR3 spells CASSTSPTDTQYF. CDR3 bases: TGTGCCAGCAGCACATCCCCCACAGATACGCAGTATTTT.

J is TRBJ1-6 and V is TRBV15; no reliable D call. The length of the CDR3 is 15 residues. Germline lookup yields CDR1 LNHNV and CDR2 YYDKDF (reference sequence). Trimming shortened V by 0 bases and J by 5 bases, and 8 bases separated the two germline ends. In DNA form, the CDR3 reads TGTGCCACCAGCAGAGATAAAGGTGATAATTCACCCCTCCACTTT. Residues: CATSRDKGDNSPLHF.

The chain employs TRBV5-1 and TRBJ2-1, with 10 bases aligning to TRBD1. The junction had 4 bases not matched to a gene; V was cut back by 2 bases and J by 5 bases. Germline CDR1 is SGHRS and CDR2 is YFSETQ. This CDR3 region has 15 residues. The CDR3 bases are TGCGCCAGCAGCTTAGACAGGGGGCAAAACAATGAGCAGTTCTTC. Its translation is CASSLDRGQNNEQFF.

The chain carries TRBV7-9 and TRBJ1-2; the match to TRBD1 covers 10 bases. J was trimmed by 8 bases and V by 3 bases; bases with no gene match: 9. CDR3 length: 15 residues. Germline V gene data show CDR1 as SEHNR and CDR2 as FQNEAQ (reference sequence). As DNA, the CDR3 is TGTGCCAGCAGCTTGCTGGGACAGGGGTTGAAAGGCTACACCTTC. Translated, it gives CASSLLGQGLKGYTF.

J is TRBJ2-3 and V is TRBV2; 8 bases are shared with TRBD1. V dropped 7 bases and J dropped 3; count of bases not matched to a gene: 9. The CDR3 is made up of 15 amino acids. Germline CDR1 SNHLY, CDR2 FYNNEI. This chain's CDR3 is CASKAGQGATDTQYF. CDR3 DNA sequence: TGTGCCAGCAAGGCAGGACAGGGCGCGACAGATACGCAGTATTTT.

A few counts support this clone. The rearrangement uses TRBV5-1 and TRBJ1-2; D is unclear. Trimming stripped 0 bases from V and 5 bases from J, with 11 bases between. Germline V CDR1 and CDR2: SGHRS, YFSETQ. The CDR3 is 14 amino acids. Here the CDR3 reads CASSLEGPPYGYTF. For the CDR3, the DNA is TGCGCCAGCAGCTTGGAAGGCCCCCCTTATGGCTACACCTTC.

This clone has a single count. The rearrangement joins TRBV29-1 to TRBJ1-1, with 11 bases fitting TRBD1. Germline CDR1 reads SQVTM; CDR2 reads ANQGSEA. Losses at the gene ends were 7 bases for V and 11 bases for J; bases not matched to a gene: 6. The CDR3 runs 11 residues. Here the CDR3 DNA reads TGCAGCGGGGGACAGGGGGTCGCGGCTTTCTTT. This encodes CSGGQGVAAFF.

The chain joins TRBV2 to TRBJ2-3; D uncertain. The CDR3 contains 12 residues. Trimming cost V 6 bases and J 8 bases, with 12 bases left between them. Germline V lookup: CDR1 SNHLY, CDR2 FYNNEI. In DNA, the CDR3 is TGTGCCAGCAGCCTTACGGCGGCTACGCAGTATTTT. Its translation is CASSLTAATQYF.

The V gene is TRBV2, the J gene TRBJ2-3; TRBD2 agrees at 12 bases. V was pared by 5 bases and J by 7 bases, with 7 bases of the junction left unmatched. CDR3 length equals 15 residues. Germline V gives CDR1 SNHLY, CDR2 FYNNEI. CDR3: CASSRTSGVANTQYF. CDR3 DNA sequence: TGTGCCAGCAGTCGGACTAGCGGGGTAGCAAATACGCAGTATTTT.

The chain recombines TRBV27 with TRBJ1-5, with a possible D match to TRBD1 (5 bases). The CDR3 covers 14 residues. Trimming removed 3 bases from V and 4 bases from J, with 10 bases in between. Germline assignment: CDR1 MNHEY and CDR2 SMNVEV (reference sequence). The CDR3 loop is CASSFGGSNQPQHF. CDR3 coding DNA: TGTGCCAGCAGTTTTGGGGGATCAAATCAGCCCCAGCATTTT.

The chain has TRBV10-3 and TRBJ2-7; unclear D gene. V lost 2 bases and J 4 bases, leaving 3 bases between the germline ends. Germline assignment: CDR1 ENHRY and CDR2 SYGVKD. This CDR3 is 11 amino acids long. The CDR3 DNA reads TGTGCCATCAGTGAGGATTACGAGCAGTACTTC. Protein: CAISEDYEQYF.

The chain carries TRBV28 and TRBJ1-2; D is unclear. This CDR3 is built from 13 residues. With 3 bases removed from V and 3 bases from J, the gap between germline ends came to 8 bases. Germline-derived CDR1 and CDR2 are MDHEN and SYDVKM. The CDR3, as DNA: TGTGCCAGCAGTTTGGCAGGAGACTATGGCTACACCTTC. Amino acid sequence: CASSLAGDYGYTF.

The CDR3 DNA follows: TGTGCCAGCAGCGACTACAGGGTACGCTCTGGAAACACCATATATTTT. Its protein is CASSDYRVRSGNTIYF. This sequence joins TRBV5-5 and TRBJ1-3, with D perhaps matching TRBD1 (6 bases). The V and J ends lost 4 bases and 0 bases respectively, with 14 bases between them. Germline V gene data show CDR1 as SGHKS and CDR2 as YYEKEE (reference sequence). There are 16 residues in the CDR3.

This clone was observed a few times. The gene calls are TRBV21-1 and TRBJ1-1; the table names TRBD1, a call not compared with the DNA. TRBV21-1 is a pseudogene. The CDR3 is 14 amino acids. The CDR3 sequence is CASSAHRGNTEAFF. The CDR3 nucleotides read TGTGCCAGCAGCGCGCACAGGGGTAACACTGAAGCTTTCTTT.

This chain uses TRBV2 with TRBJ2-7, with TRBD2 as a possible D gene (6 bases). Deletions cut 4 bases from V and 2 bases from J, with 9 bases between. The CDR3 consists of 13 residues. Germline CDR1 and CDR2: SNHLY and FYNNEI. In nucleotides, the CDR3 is TGTGCCAGCAGTGGGGGGGACGCCTACGAGCAGTACTTC. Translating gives CASSGGDAYEQYF.